Sequencing of this T cell receptor beta chain was carried out in a study of memory CD4+ T cells and cytomegalovirus serostatus. The table came from immunoSEQ multiplex PCR; TCRdb's copy has only in-frame clones and leaves some out. The repertoire holds approximately 40,000 clones, with around 78% as singletons. Single viable CD3+CD4+CD8-CD45RO+ cells were sorted as the memory CD4+ T cells. The CDR3 totals 14 residues. The trim removed 7 bases at V and 5 bases at J, leaving 11 bases unmatched. Per germline, CDR1 MNHNY and CDR2 SVGAGI (reference sequence). The TCR sequence derives from an adult in good health and CMV-seronegative. The material sequenced was memory CD4+ T cells from blood. The J gene is TRBJ2-7, the V gene TRBV6-6, with 7 bases identical to TRBD1. The CDR3 loop is CASTSPGRGNEQYF. The CDR3 DNA reads TGTGCCAGCACCTCGCCGGGCAGGGGGAACGAGCAGTACTTC.